This TCR beta chain is from a study of cytomegalovirus exposure and HLA in healthy donors. Across the whole study: The use of the same platform for the roughly 130 validation repertoires and the 550 to 850 first-cohort repertoires was reported by a later analysis.

Measured with immunoSEQ multiplex PCR; TCRdb has only the in-frame clones, and not every one. The table has around 160,000 clones, around four fifths seen once; the top ten hold about 2.3%. This clone was detected only once. V was clipped by 6 bases and J by 5 bases; unmatched bases: 8. The germline V gene has CDR1 MRHNA and CDR2 SNTAGT. This CDR3 spans 15 amino acids. The sequence was obtained from a man aged 25 to 40 in good health and CMV-seropositive. V gene TRBV6-4 combines with J gene TRBJ2-5; 11 positions agree with TRBD2. The sequenced sample was PBMCs. CDR3 amino acids: CASSPTSGAGETQYF. In nucleotides, the CDR3 is TGTGCCAGCAGCCCGACTAGCGGGGCTGGGGAGACCCAGTACTTC.